Presented here are 20 T cell receptor beta chains from one specimen sequenced in a study of T cells in Graves' hyperthyroidism and ophthalmopathy. The source material, RNA transcripts, was used to amplify TCR beta CDR3 regions. The HTBI primer set was used in a first-round RT-PCR of the TCR CDR3. Each CDR3 protein gets one entry after TCRdb re-called the multiplex PCR reads with MiXCR. The profile shows more than 500,000 distinct CDR3 sequences, 12% to 15% of them singletons. The sequencing input was blood. The receptors here all came from a woman between 40 and 55 years old with Graves' hyperthyroidism.

This clonotype was counted many times. The CDR3 DNA reads as TGTGCCAGCAGTGAGTCACCCGGTAAGGGTCAGCCCCAGCATTTT. This sequence encodes CASSESPGKGQPQHF. The gene calls are TRBV2 and TRBJ1-5; no firm D call. The CDR3 consists of 15 residues. From germline, CDR1 is SNHLY and CDR2 FYNNEI. V was shortened by 3 bases and J by 6 bases, with 15 bases between the two germline ends. Supplemented by reference TRBV2 and TRBJ1-5, the full variable domain reads EPEVTQTPSHQVTQMGQEVILRCVPISNHLYFYWYRQILGQKVEFLVSFYNNEISEKSEIFDDQFSVERPDGSNFTLKIRSTKLEDSAMYFCASSESPGKGQPQHFGDGTRLSIL.

This clonotype was counted many times. V is TRBV12-3 or TRBV12-4 and J is TRBJ2-5, with D tentatively TRBD1 (6 bases). CDR3 size: 14 residues. V was trimmed by 4 bases and J by 10 bases, leaving 19 bases between them. The chain's CDR3 is CASSSPGTNLGQYF. In nucleotides, the CDR3 is TGTGCCAGCAGTTCCCCCGGGACAAACTTGGGCCAGTACTTC.

About this clonotype itself: One base away lies a much larger clone, so this may be a sequencing read error. The genes are TRBV3-1 and TRBJ2-7; maybe TRBD1 (5 bases). Germline V CDR1 and CDR2: LGHDT, YNNKEL (reference sequence). This CDR3 is 14 amino acids long. V lost 0 bases and J lost 3, with 9 bases in between. In DNA, the CDR3 is TGTGCCAGCAGCCAAGATTCGGACAACTACGAGCAGTACTTC. Translated: CASSQDSDNYEQYF.

This rearrangement joins TRBV7-2 to TRBJ1-2, with D possibly matching TRBD1 (5 bases). V lost 1 base, J lost 5 bases, and 11 bases lay in between. CDR1 is SGHTA, CDR2 FQGNSA, per germline. The CDR3 runs to 14 residues. The CDR3 DNA sequence: TGTGCCAGCAGCTTAGGGGGGAAAGGGTATGGCTACACCTTC. Translated: CASSLGGKGYGYTF.

This clonotype was observed at least ten times. This chain uses TRBV19 with TRBJ2-1; 10 bases fit TRBD2. Germline CDR1 reads LNHDA; CDR2 reads SQIVND (reference sequence). The length of the CDR3 is 17 residues. V shed 7 bases and J 1 base; nucleotides not matched to a gene: 10. CDR3 DNA: TGTGCCAGTAAAATCTCCGGACTAGCGGATTCCTACAATGAGCAGTTCTTC. It translates to CASKISGLADSYNEQFF.

This clonotype was detected ten times or more. CDR3 sequence reads: CASSETMSSYNEQFF. In DNA, the CDR3 is TGTGCCAGCAGTGAGACAATGAGCTCCTACAATGAGCAGTTCTTC. This sequence joins TRBV28 and TRBJ2-1; D remains ambiguous. CDR3 length: 15 amino acids. The V and J ends lost 5 bases and 0 bases respectively, with 11 bases between them. Germline V gives CDR1 MDHEN, CDR2 SYDVKM.

This chain connects TRBV6-1 to TRBJ1-5, with D unclear. CDR1 and CDR2 from the germline V gene are MNHNS and SASEGT. V lost 6 bases, J lost 4 bases, and 16 bases lay in between. This CDR3 has 15 residues. The CDR3 DNA sequence: TGTGCCAGCAGGGAGGACCTAAATTGGAATCAGCCCCAGCATTTT. This encodes CASREDLNWNQPQHF.

Many counts were recorded for this clonotype. This CDR3 is CAISESNRDNTEAFF. CDR3 sequence (DNA): TGTGCCATCAGTGAGTCGAACAGGGACAACACTGAAGCTTTCTTT. The V gene is TRBV10-3, the J gene TRBJ1-1; possibly TRBD1 for D (6 bases). V gave up 0 bases and J gave up 2 bases, with 10 bases separating them. This CDR3 has 15 amino acids. Germline lookup yields CDR1 ENHRY and CDR2 SYGVKD.

This clonotype was counted a few times. V usage is TRBV6-1 and J usage is TRBJ1-4; D is unclear. The CDR3 has 15 residues. The germline V gene has CDR1 MNHNS and CDR2 SASEGT. Trimming removed 4 bases from V and 0 bases from J, with 9 bases in between. CDR3 sequence (DNA): TGTGCCAGCAGTGGCGCAGGATCAACTAATGAAAAACTGTTTTTT. This encodes CASSGAGSTNEKLFF.

Many counts were recorded for this clonotype. The V gene is TRBV29-1, the J gene TRBJ1-1; D remains unclear. This CDR3 comprises 12 residues. Germline V gene lookup returns CDR1 SQVTM and CDR2 ANQGSEA. Trimming took off 2 bases at V and 4 bases at J, with 8 bases between the two ends. The DNA of the CDR3 is TGCAGCGTTGAACGAACAGCCACTGAAGCTTTCTTT. Translated: CSVERTATEAFF.

This clonotype was seen ten or more times. The chain employs TRBV11-2 and TRBJ2-3; D gene ambiguous. Germline-derived CDR1 and CDR2 are SGHAT and FQNNGV. There are 14 residues in the CDR3. V lost 1 base and J 3 bases, leaving 8 bases between the germline ends. The CDR3 DNA reads as TGTGCCAGCAGCTTAGGTGGGGTGACAGATACGCAGTATTTT. Translation: CASSLGGVTDTQYF.

This clonotype has at least ten counts. The chain couples TRBV29-1 to TRBJ2-3; unclear D gene. V dropped 6 bases and J dropped 4 bases, with 11 bases sitting between them. From germline, CDR1 is SQVTM and CDR2 ANQGSEA. This CDR3 is 12 amino acids long. CDR3 protein: CSVERRPDTQYF. CDR3 nucleotides: TGCAGCGTAGAGAGAAGACCAGATACGCAGTATTTT.

This clonotype was recorded a few times. The rearrangement joins TRBV6-1 to TRBJ2-5; 8 bases agree with TRBD1. J gave up 3 bases and V 5 bases, and 11 bases lay outside the gene matches. The length of the CDR3 is 16 residues. Germline V lookup: CDR1 MNHNS, CDR2 SASEGT. The CDR3 spells CASSYPGQGRKETQYF. The CDR3 nucleotides are TGTGCCAGCAGTTATCCCGGACAGGGCCGTAAAGAGACCCAGTACTTC.

This clonotype has at least ten counts. The V call is TRBV7-8, the J call TRBJ2-1; the match to TRBD1 covers 8 bases. J lost 7 bases, V lost 7 bases, and 12 bases had no gene match. Germline V gene lookup returns CDR1 SGHVS and CDR2 FQNEAQ. This CDR3 contains 15 residues. CDR3 sequence reads: CASTSRTGKWNEQFF. DNA for the CDR3: TGTGCCAGCACCAGCCGGACAGGGAAGTGGAATGAGCAGTTCTTC. Complete variable domain (other parts from reference TRBV7-8 and TRBJ2-1): GAGVSQSPRYKVAKRGQDVALRCDPISGHVSLFWYQQALGQGPEFLTYFQNEAQLDKSGLPSDRFFAERPEGSVSTLKIQRTQQEDSAVYLCASTSRTGKWNEQFFGPGTRLTVL.

This clonotype was seen at least ten times. A read error may produce the germline difference seen at one junction end. The chain links TRBV7-7 to TRBJ2-5; 10 nucleotides align to TRBD2. Germline CDR1 is SSHAT and CDR2 is FNYEAQ (reference sequence). CDR3 size: 16 residues. CDR3 sequence (DNA): TGTGCTAGCAGCTTAGTGGCTAGCGGGAGTTCCGAGACCCAGTACTTC. Translation: CASSLVASGSSETQYF.

A few counts support this clonotype. The rearrangement uses TRBV5-5 and TRBJ2-7, with D uncertain. Germline V CDR1 and CDR2: SGHKS, YYEKEE (reference sequence). V shed 1 base and J shed 5 bases, with 10 bases lying between them. CDR3 size: 13 residues. CDR3 DNA sequence: TGTGCCAGCAGCTTGTATAGCAGGAACGAGCAGTACTTC. It yields the protein CASSLYSRNEQYF.

This clonotype occurred many times. The chain is built from TRBV11-2 and TRBJ2-7; D uncertain. Germline V gene sequence: CDR1 SGHAT, CDR2 FQNNGV. With 1 base removed from V and 6 bases from J, the gap between germline ends came to 10 bases. The CDR3 covers 13 residues. The CDR3 loop reads CASSLGIRPEQYF. The CDR3 DNA sequence: TGTGCCAGCAGCTTAGGCATTCGTCCCGAGCAGTACTTC.

About this clonotype: A single base separates this from a much larger clone, so it may be a read error. The chain is built from TRBV30 and TRBJ1-5, with a tentative D call TRBD1 (6 bases). CDR1 and CDR2 (germline): GTSNPN, SVGIG (reference sequence). Between the trimmed V and J ends, which lost 1 base and 3 bases, there was a span of 7 bases. This CDR3 has 13 residues. CDR3 DNA: TGTGCCTGGAGTGCAGGGGTCAATCAGCCCCAGCATTTT. Its translation: CAWSAGVNQPQHF.

Of note for this clonotype: Because it lacks the conserved phenylalanine or tryptophan at the end, this CDR3 is likely a read error. The V gene is TRBV5-1, the J gene TRBJ2-7; D perhaps matches TRBD2 (5 bases). The CDR3 has 15 amino acids. Germline V lookup: CDR1 SGHRS, CDR2 YFSETQ. Trimming removed 0 bases from V and 3 bases from J, with 13 bases in between. The CDR3 loop reads CASSLDEGAVYEQYL. The CDR3 DNA is TGCGCCAGCAGCTTGGATGAGGGTGCTGTCTACGAGCAGTACCTC.

This clonotype was seen more than once but under ten times. V gene TRBV9 combines with J gene TRBJ2-3, with 12 bases identical to TRBD2. CDR1 is SGDLS, CDR2 YYNGEE, per germline. There are 16 residues in the CDR3. V shed 3 bases, J shed 3 bases, and the junction held 5 bases outside the gene matches. CDR3 nucleotides: TGTGCCAGCAGCGCCGGACTAGCGGGATTTACAGATACGCAGTATTTT. It codes for CASSAGLAGFTDTQYF.